The T cell receptor beta chain under discussion was sequenced for a study of early T cells in non-severe SARS-CoV-2 infection. Study as a whole: Whole-blood bulk RNA, unsorted, was sequenced, and chains were unpaired. Whole-study findings and limits: Anti-spike CD8 responses were favored in VDJdb matching, and private and CD4 specificities were missed.

Per the germline V gene, CDR1 is SEHNR and CDR2 is FQNEAQ (reference sequence). Trimming took 4 bases from V and 4 from J; bases not matched to a gene: 8. This CDR3 contains 16 residues. This clonotype was recorded many times. Its antigen is still unknown. Individual cDNA molecules received unique molecular identifiers during library preparation. TCRdb passed the 5' RACE reads through MiXCR, listing each CDR3 protein once. The data contain 84,000 or so distinct CDR3 sequences, roughly 13% of them singletons. The receptor was derived from an adult who was a healthcare worker with PCR-confirmed SARS-CoV-2 infection or an uninfected control (not recorded which). The sample was whole blood. The V gene is TRBV7-9, the J gene TRBJ2-3; the match to TRBD1 covers 10 bases. The CDR3 loop is CASSSLDRGSADTQYF. CDR3 DNA: TGTGCCAGCAGCTCCCTGGACAGGGGGAGCGCAGATACGCAGTATTTT.